This T cell receptor (beta chain) was found in a study of blood T cell repertoires in COVID-19. Across the study: The study drew acute and convalescent COVID-19 samples from the United States, Italy and Spain. The cDNA or gDNA used as material had been derived from T cells, B-cell-depleted T cells, or PBMCs.

As originally analysed: Amplified reference gene primers provided the basis for estimating nucleated cell counts. The repertoire was sequenced with immunoSEQ multiplex PCR; TCRdb's copy has only in-frame clones and lacks some. Clone size and V and J calls were adopted from that table, with D and trimming inferred from the DNA. Of about 380,000 clones listed, 81% are singletons. The sample was peripheral blood. This sequence was found in a human donor with acute or convalescent COVID-19. The donor label of this sample is uncertain.

The DNA for the CDR3 is TGCGCCAGCTACGTAGGACAGGGGATGAGAACTGAAGCTTTCTTT. It is translated as CASYVGQGMRTEAFF. The V and J genes are TRBV5-1 and TRBJ1-1; TRBD1 aligns across 9 bases. This CDR3 has 15 residues. After removal of 7 bases from V and 5 bases from J, the junction contained 12 bases not matched to a gene. In germline, CDR1 is SGHRS, CDR2 YFSETQ.